Below, one T cell receptor beta chain is given with its context. Its target is unknown. CDR1 SEHNR and CDR2 FQNEAQ come from the germline V gene (reference sequence). This CDR3 has 17 residues. Between the trimmed V and J ends, which lost 3 bases and 1 base, there was a span of 13 bases. The sample is drawn from a study of blood T cells in healthy people across ages. Donors were systemically healthy Caucasian individuals from Russia aged about 6 to 95 years. Whole-study findings and limits: Naive T cell percentage and TCR beta diversity correlated strongly. Measured against age, TCR beta diversity per million T cells decreased in a roughly linear manner.

It was with a sample-barcoded 5' primer and a J-beta primer mix that a second PCR of roughly 7 to 12 cycles was run. TCRdb analysed the 5' RACE reads with MiXCR anew, one entry per CDR3 protein. The table lists 950,000 to 1,200,000 distinct CDR3 sequences, 35% to 40% of them singletons. This chain uses TRBV7-9 with TRBJ2-6; maybe TRBD1 (5 bases). Sample: blood. The clonotype comes from a man younger than 35 in good health. The CDR3 coding sequence is TGTGCCAGCAGCTTGACCACACAGGAGTCTGGGGCCAACGTCCTGACTTTC. It codes for CASSLTTQESGANVLTF.